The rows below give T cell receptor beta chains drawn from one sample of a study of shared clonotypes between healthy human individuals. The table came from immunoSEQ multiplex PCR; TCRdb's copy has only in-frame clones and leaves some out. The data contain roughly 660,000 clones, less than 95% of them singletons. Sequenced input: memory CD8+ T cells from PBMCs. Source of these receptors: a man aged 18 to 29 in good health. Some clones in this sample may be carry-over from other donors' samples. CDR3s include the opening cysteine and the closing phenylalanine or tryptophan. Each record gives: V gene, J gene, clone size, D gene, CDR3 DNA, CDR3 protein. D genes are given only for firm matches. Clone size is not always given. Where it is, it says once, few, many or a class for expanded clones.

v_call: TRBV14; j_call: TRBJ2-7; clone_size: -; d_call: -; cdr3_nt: TGTGCCAGCAGCCAAGATCGGGCCTACGAGCAGTACTTC; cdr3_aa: CASSQDRAYEQYF
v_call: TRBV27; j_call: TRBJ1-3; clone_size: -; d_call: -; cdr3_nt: TGTGCCAGCAGTCTACGAGGGGTCTCTGGAAACACCATATATTTT; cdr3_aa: CASSLRGVSGNTIYF
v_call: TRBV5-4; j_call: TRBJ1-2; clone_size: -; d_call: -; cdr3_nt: TGTGCCAGCAGCAGCGGGGGTGCGGGGCGTCGGTATGGCTACACCTTC; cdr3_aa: CASSSGGAGRRYGYTF
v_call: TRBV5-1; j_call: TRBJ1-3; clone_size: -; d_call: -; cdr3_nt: TGCGCCAGCAGCTCCTACCCCACGGGGGAGAGCTCTGGAAACACCATATATTTT; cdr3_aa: CASSSYPTGESSGNTIYF
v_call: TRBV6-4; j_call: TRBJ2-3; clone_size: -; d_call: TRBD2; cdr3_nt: TGTGCCAGCAGTGACTCACTAGCGGGACCAGATACGCAGTATTTT; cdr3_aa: CASSDSLAGPDTQYF
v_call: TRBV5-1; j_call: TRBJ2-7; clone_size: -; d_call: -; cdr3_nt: TGCGCCAGCAGCTTCGCGGGGCATGCCAACGAGCAGTACTTC; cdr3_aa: CASSFAGHANEQYF
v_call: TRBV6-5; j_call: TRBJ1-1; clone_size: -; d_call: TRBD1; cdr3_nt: TGTGCCAGCAGTCAGACAGGGGCTGAAGCTTTCTTT; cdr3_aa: CASSQTGAEAFF
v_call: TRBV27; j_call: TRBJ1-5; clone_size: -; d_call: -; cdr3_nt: TGTGCCAGCAGTTTATCCGCCTATAGCAATCAGCCCCAGCATTTT; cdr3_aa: CASSLSAYSNQPQHF
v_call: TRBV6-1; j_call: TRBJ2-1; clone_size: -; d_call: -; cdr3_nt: TGTGCCAGCCGGACCACCTTTCTATTTGAGCAGTTCTTC; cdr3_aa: CASRTTFLFEQFF
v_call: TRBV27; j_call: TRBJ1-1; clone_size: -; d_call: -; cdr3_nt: TGTGCCAGCAGTTGGGGGGGCCCAAACACTGAAGCTTTCTTT; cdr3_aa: CASSWGGPNTEAFF
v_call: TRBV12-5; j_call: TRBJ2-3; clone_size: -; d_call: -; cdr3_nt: TGTGCTAGTGGTTTGGGCCTAAACCCAGATACGCAGTATTTT; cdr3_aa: CASGLGLNPDTQYF
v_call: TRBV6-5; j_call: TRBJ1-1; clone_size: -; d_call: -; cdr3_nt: TGTGCCACAAAATGGGGGACCACTGAAGCTTTCTTT; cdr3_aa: CATKWGTTEAFF
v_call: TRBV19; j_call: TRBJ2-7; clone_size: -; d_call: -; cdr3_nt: TGTGCCAGTAGCTTGGACAGAGCCTACGAGCAGTACTTC; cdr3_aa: CASSLDRAYEQYF
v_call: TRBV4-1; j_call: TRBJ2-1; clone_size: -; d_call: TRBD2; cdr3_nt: TGCGCCAGTGGATCCGGGACTAGCGGAGGCAGCTCCTACAATGAGCAGTTCTTC; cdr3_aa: CASGSGTSGGSSYNEQFF
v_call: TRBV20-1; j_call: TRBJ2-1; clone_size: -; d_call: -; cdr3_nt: TGCAGTGCTCCGCACGGAAATGAGCAGTTCTTC; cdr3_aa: CSAPHGNEQFF
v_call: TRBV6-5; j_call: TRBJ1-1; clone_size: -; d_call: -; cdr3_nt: TGTGCCAGCAGTGGAGGGACTGAAGCTTTCTTT; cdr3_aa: CASSGGTEAFF
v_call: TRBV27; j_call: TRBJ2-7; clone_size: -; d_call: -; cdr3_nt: TGTGCCAGCAGTTTTAGCGACAGTACCTACGAGCAGTACTTC; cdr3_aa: CASSFSDSTYEQYF
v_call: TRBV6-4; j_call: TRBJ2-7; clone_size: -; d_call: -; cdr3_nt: TGTGCCAGCAGTGACGATCCGGCTGACATCCGGGACGGAGGGCCCTACGAGCAGTACTTC; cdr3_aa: CASSDDPADIRDGGPYEQYF
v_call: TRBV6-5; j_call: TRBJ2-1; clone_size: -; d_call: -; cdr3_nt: TGTGCCAGCAGTTATTCAGATGAGCAGTTCTTC; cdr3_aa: CASSYSDEQFF
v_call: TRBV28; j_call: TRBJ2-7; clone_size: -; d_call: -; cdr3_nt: TGTGCCAGCAGTTTTTCCCCAGGCGGGCAGTACTTC; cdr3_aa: CASSFSPGGQYF
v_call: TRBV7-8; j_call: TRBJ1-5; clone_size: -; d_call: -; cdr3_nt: TGTGCCAGCAGCCCATTACCGGACTCTGCAGGGAATCAGCCCCAGCATTTT; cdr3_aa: CASSPLPDSAGNQPQHF
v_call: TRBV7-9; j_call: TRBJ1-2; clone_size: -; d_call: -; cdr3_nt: TGTGCCAGCAGCTTCGGGGGGGATGTCTATGGCTACACCTTC; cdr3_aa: CASSFGGDVYGYTF
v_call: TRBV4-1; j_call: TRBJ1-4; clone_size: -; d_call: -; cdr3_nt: TGCGCCAGCAGCCAAGCATCGGTAATAAGTGAAAAACTGTTTTTT; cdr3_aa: CASSQASVISEKLFF
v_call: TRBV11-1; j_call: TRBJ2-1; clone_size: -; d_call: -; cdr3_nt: TGTGCCAGCAGCTTCGAGGAAGCGTACAATGAGCAGTTCTTC; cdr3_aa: CASSFEEAYNEQFF
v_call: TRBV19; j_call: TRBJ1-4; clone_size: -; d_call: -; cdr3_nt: TGTGCCAGTGAACAGGGAGCGGGGCGAAATGAAAAACTGTTTTTT; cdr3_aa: CASEQGAGRNEKLFF
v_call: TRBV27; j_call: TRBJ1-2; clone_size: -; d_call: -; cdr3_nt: TGTGCCAGCAGTTTATTGGGGGCGCGTGGCTACACCTTC; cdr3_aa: CASSLLGARGYTF
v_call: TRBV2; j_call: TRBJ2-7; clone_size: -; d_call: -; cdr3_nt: TGTGCCAGCAATTCCGAGTGGACAGCCAAGTCCTACGAGCAGTACTTC; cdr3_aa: CASNSEWTAKSYEQYF
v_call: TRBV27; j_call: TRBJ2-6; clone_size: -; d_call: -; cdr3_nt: TGTGCCAGCAGCCAATACAGGTGGGAGAGGGCCAACGTCCTGACTTTC; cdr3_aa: CASSQYRWERANVLTF
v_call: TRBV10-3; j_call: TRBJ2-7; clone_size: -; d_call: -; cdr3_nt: TGTGCCATCAGTGAAACCGGGACCCCGGACTACGAGCAGTACTTC; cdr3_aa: CAISETGTPDYEQYF
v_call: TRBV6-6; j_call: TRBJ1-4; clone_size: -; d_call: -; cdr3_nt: TGTGCCATCTCGAGGCAGAATGAAAAACTGTTTTTT; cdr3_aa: CAISRQNEKLFF
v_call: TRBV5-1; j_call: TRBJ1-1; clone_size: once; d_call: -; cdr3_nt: TGCGCCAGCGTTGGTAACACGATACTCGGGCCTTTCTTT; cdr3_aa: CASVGNTILGPFF
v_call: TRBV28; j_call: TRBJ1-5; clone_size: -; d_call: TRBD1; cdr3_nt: TGTGCCAGCAGGGACGGGACAGGCAATCAGCCCCAGCATTTT; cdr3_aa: CASRDGTGNQPQHF
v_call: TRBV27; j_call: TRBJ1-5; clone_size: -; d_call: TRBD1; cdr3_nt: TGTGCCAGCAGGGACAGGGGTCCCAGCAATCAGCCCCAGCATTTT; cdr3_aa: CASRDRGPSNQPQHF
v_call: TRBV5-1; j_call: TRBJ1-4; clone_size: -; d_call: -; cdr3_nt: TGCGCCAGCAGCTGGGAAGGGATAGACGAGGTGTTTTTT; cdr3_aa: CASSWEGIDEVFF
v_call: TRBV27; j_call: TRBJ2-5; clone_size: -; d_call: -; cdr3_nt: TGTGCCAGCAGTCCCCTGGGGGCCCAAGAGACCCAGTACTTC; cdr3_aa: CASSPLGAQETQYF
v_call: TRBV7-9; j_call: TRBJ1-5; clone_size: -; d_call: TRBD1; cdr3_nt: TGTGCCAGCAGCCCCACGACAGGGATCAATCAGCCCCAGCATTTT; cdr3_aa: CASSPTTGINQPQHF
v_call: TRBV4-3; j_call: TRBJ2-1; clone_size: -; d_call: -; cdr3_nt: TGCGCCAGCAGCCAAGATGGTGACGCCACCTACAATGAGCAGTTCTTC; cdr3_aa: CASSQDGDATYNEQFF
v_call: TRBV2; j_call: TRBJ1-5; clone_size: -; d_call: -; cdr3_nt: TGTGCCACCGGGCCCCAGCCAAGCAATCAGCCCCAGCATTTT; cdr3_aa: CATGPQPSNQPQHF
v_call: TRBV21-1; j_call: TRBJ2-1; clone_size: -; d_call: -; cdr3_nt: TGTGCCAGCAGCAAAACGGGAGTATGGGCGGGAGAAGGTGAGCAGTTCTTC; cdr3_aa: CASSKTGVWAGEGEQFF
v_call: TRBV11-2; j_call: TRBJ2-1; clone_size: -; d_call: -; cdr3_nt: TGTGCCAGCAGCTCCATCACGGACCTAAACAATGAGCAGTTCTTC; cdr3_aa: CASSSITDLNNEQFF